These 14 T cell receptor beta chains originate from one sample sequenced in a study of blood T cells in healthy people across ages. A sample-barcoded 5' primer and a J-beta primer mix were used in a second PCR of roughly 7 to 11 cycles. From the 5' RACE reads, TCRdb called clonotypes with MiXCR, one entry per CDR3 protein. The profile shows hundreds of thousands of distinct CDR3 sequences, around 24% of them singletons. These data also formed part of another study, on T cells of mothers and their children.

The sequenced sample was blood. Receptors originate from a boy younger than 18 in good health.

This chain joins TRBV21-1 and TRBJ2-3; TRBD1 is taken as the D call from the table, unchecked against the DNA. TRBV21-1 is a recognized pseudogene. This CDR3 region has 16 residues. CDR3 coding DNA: TGTGCCAGCAGCAAAGCACAGGACAGGGTGCCAGATACGCAGTATTTT. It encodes CASSKAQDRVPDTQYF.

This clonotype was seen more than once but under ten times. The CDR3 sequence is CASSPTPWAGNIQYF. The CDR3 coding sequence is TGTGCCAGCAGCCCCACCCCTTGGGCGGGAAACATTCAGTACTTC. The J gene is TRBJ2-4, the V gene TRBV27; D may be TRBD2 (5 bases). V was trimmed by 6 bases and J by 6 bases, leaving 18 bases between them. This CDR3 is 15 amino acids long. CDR1 MNHEY and CDR2 SMNVEV come from the germline V gene (reference sequence).

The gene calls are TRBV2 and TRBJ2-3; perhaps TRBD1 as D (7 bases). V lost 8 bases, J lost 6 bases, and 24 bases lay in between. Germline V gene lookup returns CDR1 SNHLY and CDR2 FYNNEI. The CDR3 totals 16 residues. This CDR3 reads CASPSRDRTLRDTQYF. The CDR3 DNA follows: TGTGCCAGCCCTTCGCGGGACAGAACTCTTCGGGATACGCAGTATTTT.

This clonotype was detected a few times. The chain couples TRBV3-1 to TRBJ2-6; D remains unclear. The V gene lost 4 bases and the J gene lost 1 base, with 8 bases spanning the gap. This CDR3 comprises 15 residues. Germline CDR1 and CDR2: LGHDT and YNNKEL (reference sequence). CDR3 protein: CASSLGRSGANVLTF. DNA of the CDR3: TGTGCCAGCAGCCTCGGCCGTTCTGGGGCCAACGTCCTGACTTTC.

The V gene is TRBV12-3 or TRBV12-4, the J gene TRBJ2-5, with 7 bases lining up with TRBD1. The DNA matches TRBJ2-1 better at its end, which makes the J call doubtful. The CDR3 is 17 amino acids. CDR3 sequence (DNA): TGTGCCAGCAGTCTTGATTTGTGGACCCGGACAGGAGATGAGCAGTTCTTC. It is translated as CASSLDLWTRTGDEQFF.

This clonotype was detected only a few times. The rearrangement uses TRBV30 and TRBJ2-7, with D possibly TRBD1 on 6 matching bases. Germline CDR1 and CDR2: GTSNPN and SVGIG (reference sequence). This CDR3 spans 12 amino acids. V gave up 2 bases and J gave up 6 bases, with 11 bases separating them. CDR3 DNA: TGTGCCTGGAGTCCGACAGGTGGCGAGCAGTACTTC. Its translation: CAWSPTGGEQYF.

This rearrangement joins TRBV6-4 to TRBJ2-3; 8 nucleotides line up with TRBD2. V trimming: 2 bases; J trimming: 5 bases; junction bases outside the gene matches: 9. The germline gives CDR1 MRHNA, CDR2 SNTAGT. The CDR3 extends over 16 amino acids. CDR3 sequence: CASSDGSGGSGDTQYF. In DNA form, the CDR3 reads TGTGCCAGCAGTGACGGGAGCGGGGGTAGTGGAGATACGCAGTATTTT.

The CDR3 nucleotides read TGCAGTGCTAGGAGGCCAGAGACTTACGAGCAGTACTTC. This encodes CSARRPETYEQYF. This chain joins TRBV20-1 and TRBJ2-7; D unresolved. Trimming pared 3 bases from V and 4 bases from J, leaving 13 bases between. Germline assignment: CDR1 DFQATT and CDR2 SNEGSKA (reference sequence). The CDR3 contains 13 residues.

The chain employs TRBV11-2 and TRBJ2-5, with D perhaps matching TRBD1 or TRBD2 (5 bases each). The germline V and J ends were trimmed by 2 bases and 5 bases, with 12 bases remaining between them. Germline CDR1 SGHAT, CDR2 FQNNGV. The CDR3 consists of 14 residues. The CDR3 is CASSLRGAWETQYF. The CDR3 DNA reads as TGTGCCAGCAGCTTACGAGGGGCTTGGGAGACCCAGTACTTC.

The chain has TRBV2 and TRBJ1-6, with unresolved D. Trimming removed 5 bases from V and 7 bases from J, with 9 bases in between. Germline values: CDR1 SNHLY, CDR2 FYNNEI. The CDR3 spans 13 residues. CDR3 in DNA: TGTGCCAGCAGTCCGATCCAGAATTCACCCCTCCACTTT. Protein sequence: CASSPIQNSPLHF.

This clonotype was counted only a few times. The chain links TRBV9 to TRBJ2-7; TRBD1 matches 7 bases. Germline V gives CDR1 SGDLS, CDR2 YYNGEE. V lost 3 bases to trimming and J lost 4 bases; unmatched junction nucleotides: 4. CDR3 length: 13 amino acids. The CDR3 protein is CASSAGTEYEQYF. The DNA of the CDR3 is TGTGCCAGCAGCGCCGGGACAGAATACGAGCAGTACTTC.

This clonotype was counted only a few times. CDR3 DNA sequence: TGTGCCAGCAGTTTAGACAGTACTAGCACAGATACGCAGTATTTT. Translation: CASSLDSTSTDTQYF. V gene TRBV27 combines with J gene TRBJ2-3; D may be TRBD1 (5 bases). This CDR3 contains 15 residues. From germline, CDR1 is MNHEY and CDR2 SMNVEV (reference sequence). Trimming removed 2 bases from V and 0 bases from J, with 9 bases in between.

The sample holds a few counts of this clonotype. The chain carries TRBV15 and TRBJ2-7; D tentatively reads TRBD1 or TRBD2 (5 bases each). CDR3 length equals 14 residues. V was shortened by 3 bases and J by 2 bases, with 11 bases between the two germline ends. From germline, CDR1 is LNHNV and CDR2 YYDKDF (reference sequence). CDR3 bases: TGTGCCACCAGCAGGGCCCGGGGCGCCTACGAGCAGTACTTC. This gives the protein CATSRARGAYEQYF.

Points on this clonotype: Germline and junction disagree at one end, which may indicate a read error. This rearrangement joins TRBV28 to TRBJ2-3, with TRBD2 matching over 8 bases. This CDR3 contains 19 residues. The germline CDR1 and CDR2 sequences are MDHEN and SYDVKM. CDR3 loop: CASSLRMGGRMTSTYTQYF. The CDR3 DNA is TGTGCCAGCAGTCTGAGGATGGGCGGGAGGATGACTAGCACATATACGCAGTATTTT.